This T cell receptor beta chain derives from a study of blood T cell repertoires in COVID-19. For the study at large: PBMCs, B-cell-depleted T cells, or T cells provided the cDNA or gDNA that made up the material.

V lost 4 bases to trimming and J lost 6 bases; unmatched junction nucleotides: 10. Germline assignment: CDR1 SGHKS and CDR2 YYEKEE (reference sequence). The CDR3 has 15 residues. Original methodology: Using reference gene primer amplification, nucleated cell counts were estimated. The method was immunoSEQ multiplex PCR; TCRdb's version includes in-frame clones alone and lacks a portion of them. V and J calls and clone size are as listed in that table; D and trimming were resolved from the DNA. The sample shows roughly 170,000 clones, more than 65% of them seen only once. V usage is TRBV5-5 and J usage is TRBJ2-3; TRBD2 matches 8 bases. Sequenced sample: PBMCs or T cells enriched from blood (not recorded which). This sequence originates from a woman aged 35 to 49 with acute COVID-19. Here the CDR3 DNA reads TGTGCCAGCAGCCGTCAAGCGGGAGCGTCGGATACGCAGTATTTT. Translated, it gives CASSRQAGASDTQYF.